The 12 T cell receptor beta chains listed next were all sequenced from one sample in a study of control samples from healthy donors and cancer patients. Profiling relied on immunoSEQ multiplex PCR, and the TCRdb table lists in-frame clones only, not all of them. Of 150,000 to 200,000 clones listed, roughly 95% are singletons. Source material: blood. The receptors come from a woman in her twenties or thirties in good health.

The chain has TRBV5-1 and TRBJ2-1; 7 bases line up with TRBD2. With V trimmed by 2 bases and J by 3 bases, 5 bases remained unmatched. The CDR3 runs 15 residues. The germline CDR1 and CDR2 sequences are SGHRS and YFSETQ. CDR3 sequence reads: CASSFRAGLYNEQFF. The CDR3 nucleotides are TGCGCCAGCAGCTTTAGAGCGGGGCTCTACAATGAGCAGTTCTTC.

The genes are TRBV6-4 and TRBJ2-1; 8 bases agree with TRBD2. CDR1 is MRHNA, CDR2 SNTAGT, per germline. This CDR3 contains 16 residues. The V and J ends lost 0 bases and 0 bases, in that order; junction bases with no gene match: 1. The CDR3 DNA reads TGTGCCAGCAGTGACTCCGGGACTAGCTCCTACAATGAGCAGTTCTTC. Translating it yields CASSDSGTSSYNEQFF.

The chain has TRBV28 and TRBJ2-7, with a weak D call TRBD1 (5 bases). V was cut by 7 bases and J by 3 bases, with 13 bases left in between. There are 13 residues in the CDR3. Germline V gene data show CDR1 as MDHEN and CDR2 as SYDVKM. The CDR3 DNA reads as TGTGCCAGCACACAGGCCAGGCGCTACGAGCAGTACTTC. Its protein product is CASTQARRYEQYF.

The gene calls are TRBV6-6 and TRBJ2-3; D gene unclear. The ends were cut back, 1 base at V and 6 bases at J, with 14 bases in the middle. The CDR3 has 15 amino acids. The V gene's germline CDR1 is MNHNY and CDR2 SVGAGI (reference sequence). This CDR3 reads CASSYLAGIRDTQYF. CDR3 DNA sequence: TGTGCCAGCAGTTACTTGGCAGGCATCAGGGATACGCAGTATTTT.

The chain uses TRBV29-1 and TRBJ2-7, with D perhaps given as TRBD1 or TRBD2 (5 bases each). This CDR3 is built from 14 residues. Germline V gene lookup returns CDR1 SQVTM and CDR2 ANQGSEA. V shed 4 bases and J shed 5 bases, with 18 bases lying between them. The CDR3 spells CSVGAGTLPHEQYF. Written as DNA, the CDR3 is TGCAGCGTTGGAGCCGGGACCTTACCCCACGAGCAGTACTTC.

The gene calls are TRBV5-6 and TRBJ2-5; tentatively, D is TRBD2 (5 bases). The CDR3 contains 14 residues. The V gene's germline CDR1 is SGHDT and CDR2 YYEEEE. V lost 4 bases to trimming and J lost 5 bases, with 15 bases between them. The CDR3 sequence: CASSPGSFLETQYF. In DNA form, the CDR3 reads TGTGCCAGCAGCCCGGGGAGTTTTCTGGAGACCCAGTACTTC.

This clone was seen once. This sequence joins TRBV19 and TRBJ2-2, with 12 bases matching TRBD2. This CDR3 is built from 19 residues. CDR1 and CDR2 (germline): LNHDA, SQIVND (reference sequence). J gave up 1 base and V 10 bases, and 16 bases lay outside the gene matches. In DNA, the CDR3 is TGTGCCACCCGGGGGGGTGGGACTAGCGGGCGATTGAACACCGGGGAGCTGTTTTTT. This gives the protein CATRGGGTSGRLNTGELFF.

The chain employs TRBV27 and TRBJ2-1, with TRBD2 matching 11 bases. CDR1 is MNHEY, CDR2 SMNVEV, per germline (reference sequence). Losses at the gene ends were 1 base for V and 7 bases for J; bases not matched to a gene: 3. CDR3 size: 15 residues. In DNA form, the CDR3 reads TGTGCCAGCAGTTTATATAGCGGGGGGGAGAATGAGCAGTTCTTC. Translation: CASSLYSGGENEQFF.

The chain joins TRBV30 to TRBJ2-1, with TRBD2 matching 10 bases. CDR3 length equals 17 residues. Trimming removed 2 bases from V and 0 bases from J; junction bases left unmatched: 7. In germline, CDR1 is GTSNPN, CDR2 SVGIG (reference sequence). The CDR3 protein is CAWSIAGGLPSYNEQFF. CDR3 sequence (DNA): TGTGCCTGGAGTATAGCGGGAGGCCTCCCCTCCTACAATGAGCAGTTCTTC.

The chain uses TRBV4-1 and TRBJ1-5, with D tentatively TRBD1 (6 bases). Germline V lookup: CDR1 MGHRA, CDR2 YSYEKL. Trimming took 2 bases from V and 3 from J, leaving 14 bases between them. CDR3 length: 16 residues. The CDR3 spells CASSQYHRDYNQPQHF. The CDR3 DNA reads TGCGCCAGCAGCCAATATCACAGGGACTACAATCAGCCCCAGCATTTT.

V is TRBV5-4 and J is TRBJ1-1, with a tentative D call TRBD1 (5 bases). With 4 bases removed from V and 2 bases from J, the gap between germline ends came to 15 bases. The CDR3 consists of 15 residues. The germline gives CDR1 SGHNT, CDR2 YYREEE (reference sequence). The CDR3 loop reads CASSAPGRSNTEAFF. The CDR3 bases are TGTGCCAGCAGCGCACCGGGACGGTCAAACACTGAAGCTTTCTTT.

The chain couples TRBV28 to TRBJ2-4; 7 bases line up with TRBD2. V trimming: 8 bases; J trimming: 5 bases; junction bases outside the gene matches: 12. Germline CDR1 reads MDHEN; CDR2 reads SYDVKM. This CDR3 spans 15 amino acids. Here the CDR3 reads CASAWYGGSQNIQYF. The CDR3 nucleotides are TGTGCCAGCGCCTGGTACGGCGGGAGCCAAAACATTCAGTACTTC.